This entry concerns a single TCR beta chain. This clonotype was found many times. Its antigen specificity is not known. Base qualities are not provided; no much larger clone lies one nucleotide away. Libraries were prepared through PCR. The sequencer was an Illumina HiSeq 4000. Preparation of bulk TCR libraries followed a previously described approach, with the TCR primers listed in Table S5. The Qiagen AllPrep DNA/RNA kit was used to purify total RNA. Before any analysis, reads coming from multiple sequencing runs of the same library were combined into one pool. In the original analysis: Reads were retained only if the reads had an exact TCR constant sequence, and the retained reads were trimmed to 150 nt and grouped according to their 12-nt molecular barcodes. Within each barcode group, reads were sub-clustered at a 15% Levenshtein threshold, and quality-weighted consensus sequences were built per RNA molecule. Non-functional sequences were removed, as were lower-count sequences one edit away from another. Based on fitting two negative binomial distributions, any barcode sub-cluster with under 20% of the maximum read count was discarded. The raw public reads went through TCRdb reprocessing: fastp at Q25, MiXCR clone calling, in-frame beta chains kept. One record per CDR3 amino acid sequence lists the most common genes and DNA. These V and J calls originate from TCRdb's pipeline instead of the authors' own analysis. Across this sample there are around 89,000 distinct CDR3 sequences, with 15% to 20% seen only once. The ten largest make up roughly 0.93% of the sample.

Libraries of naive CD8 T cells were generated from roughly 21,000 to 960,000 sorted cells, with 10%, 30% or 50% of the purified RNA used. Naive CD8 T cells were FACS-sorted as CD8+CD4-CCR7+CD45RA+ on a BD FACSAria II into RLT Plus buffer. Detection sensitivity was tested by spiking Jurkat RNA equal to roughly ten TCR copies' worth into samples containing roughly 19,000-1,000,000 naive CD8 T cells. Enrichment of CD8 T cells was done with RosetteSep CD8+ T Cell Enrichment Cocktail plus Ficoll-Paque, and ACK red cell lysis came afterward. The data were obtained in a study of molecular identifiers for immune sequencing clone quantification (dated by TCRdb to about 2018). Regarding the complete study: For a replicate experiment, the RNA from either 20,000 or 100,000 naive CD8 T cells was divided into five aliquots, and four of those aliquots went on to sequencing. This methods study used CD8 T cells to benchmark TCR RNA copy counting and molecular-identifier clustering-based TCR repertoire sequencing (MIDCIRS).

Overall results and qualifications from the work: When barcode sub-clustering was left out, chimeric consensus sequences inflated TCR diversity, with chimeras reaching as high as 47%. Modeling estimated around 3.2 recovered TCR RNA copies per cell, compared with about ten by digital PCR, which implies roughly 27% capture efficiency. The naive libraries included spiked-in Jurkat TCR RNA (fewer than eleven copies' worth), and this Jurkat TCR RNA is not part of the donor repertoire. In CMV-specific effector cells, clones with more than 20 RNA copies contained over 99% of molecules, whereas in naive cells such clones contained under 1% of molecules. Even against a background of about a million naive CD8 T cells, spiked-in Jurkat TCR RNA amounting to a single cell's worth was reported to be detectable. Highly expanded clone sizes could be underestimated if identical TCR molecules share a barcode.

V is clipped by 4 bases and J by 6 bases, and the sequence between their germline boundaries is 10 bases long. Taken from cysteine to phenylalanine, the CDR3 has 12 residues. Only the CDR3 portion is preserved as DNA: 36 bases, with reading frame beginning at the first base. Sequenced sample: naive CD8+ T cells from blood, with Jurkat cell RNA spiked in. The label giving this sample's cell subset or site can be read as: FACS-sorted CD8+CD4-CCR7+CD45RA+ naive T cells. This clonotype was sampled from a human donor in good health. Some libraries in this study had Jurkat cell RNA spiked in. The V and J genes are TRBV12-3 or TRBV12-4 and TRBJ2-7; a weak D assignment points to TRBD1 (6 bases agree). The CDR3: CASSSTGIEQYF. At the DNA level, the sequence is TGTGCCAGCAGTTCAACAGGGATCGAGCAGTACTTC.